This T cell receptor (beta chain) was sequenced in a study of blood T cell repertoires in COVID-19. Overall study context: Spain, Italy and the United States supplied samples that represented acute and convalescent COVID-19.

How the authors handled the data: Quantification of nucleated cells was approximated via reference gene primer amplification. Data came from immunoSEQ multiplex PCR; TCRdb stores just in-frame clones and leaves some out. V and J calls and clone size are those listed in that table; D and trimming were worked out from the DNA. The sample shows fewer than 450,000 clones, around 87% of them seen only once. In germline, CDR1 is SGHDN, CDR2 FVKESK. V dropped 5 bases and J dropped 1; count of bases not matched to a gene: 5. The CDR3 runs 15 residues. The chain has TRBV14 and TRBJ2-7, with TRBD2 identical over 10 bases. What was sequenced was peripheral blood. The sequence came from a woman between 50 and 59 years old with COVID-19, enrolled during active disease. This CDR3 is CASSSSGRGSYEQYF. The CDR3 nucleotides read TGTGCCAGCAGCTCGAGCGGGAGGGGATCCTACGAGCAGTACTTC.